This T cell receptor beta chain originates from a study of Tregs in tolerant kidney transplant recipients. Study-level points and caveats: Expanding Tregs on activated donor B cells appeared to best identify donor-specific TCRbeta clones.

Clones were read by immunoSEQ multiplex PCR, and TCRdb kept only the in-frame ones, dropping some. The top ten hold about 0.68% of the sample, which has some 250,000 clones, approximately 84% seen once. Unstimulated Tregs (CD4+CD25+CD127-) and CD4+CD25- non-Tregs were sorted from PBMCs. With 2 bases removed from V and 4 bases from J, the gap between germline ends came to 18 bases. The CDR3 is 17 amino acids. Germline-derived CDR1 and CDR2 are LNHNV and YYDKDF (reference sequence). In regard to this clone: Its matching antigen is unknown.

The source is a human donor in good health. The chain has TRBV15 and TRBJ1-5, with no clear D. Source material: CD4+ T cells from blood. In nucleotides, the CDR3 is TGTGCCACCAGCAGACCCGAGGCCCAGGCCCTAAATCAGCCCCAGCATTTT. Protein sequence: CATSRPEAQALNQPQHF.